These 13 T cell receptor beta chains were sequenced from one sample in a study of blood T cell repertoires in COVID-19. The repertoire was sequenced with immunoSEQ multiplex PCR; TCRdb's copy has only in-frame clones and lacks some. The sample holds about 220,000 clones, 85% seen once. Sequenced input: peripheral blood. Receptor source: a woman aged 70-85 years with COVID-19, enrolled during active disease.

Concerning this clone itself: Within the sample, other DNA sequences also encode this same CDR3. CDR3 protein: CASSLRGRNTEAFF. In DNA, the CDR3 is TGTGCCAGCAGCTTACGGGGGAGGAACACTGAAGCTTTCTTT. V and J are TRBV11-3 and TRBJ1-1; weak D call: TRBD1 (5 bases). V dropped 2 bases and J dropped 1 base, with 8 bases sitting between them. Germline V gene sequence: CDR1 SGHNT, CDR2 YENEEA. The CDR3 totals 14 residues.

A few counts support this clone. CDR3 sequence (DNA): TGTGCCAGCAGCTCCCACAGGGGTGGGGAGCTGTTTTTT. Its protein is CASSSHRGGELFF. This chain joins TRBV7-3 and TRBJ2-2; 7 bases fit TRBD1. The CDR3 has 13 residues. Germline CDR1 reads SGHTA; CDR2 reads FQGTGA. Trimming at V came to 4 bases and at J to 8 bases, leaving 4 bases not matched to a gene. Supplemented by reference TRBV7-3 and TRBJ2-2, the full variable domain reads GAGVSQTPSNKVTEKGKYVELRCDPISGHTALYWYRQSLGQGPEFLIYFQGTGAADDSGLPNDRFFAVRPEGSVSTLKIQRTERGDSAVYLCASSSHRGGELFFGEGSRLTVL.

The chain carries TRBV7-9 and TRBJ1-1; the match to TRBD1 covers 7 bases. V dropped 3 bases and J dropped 1; count of bases not matched to a gene: 8. From germline, CDR1 is SEHNR and CDR2 FQNEAQ (reference sequence). The CDR3 totals 16 residues. The chain's CDR3 is CASSFAGGAWNTEAFF. The CDR3 nucleotides are TGTGCCAGCAGCTTTGCAGGGGGAGCCTGGAACACTGAAGCTTTCTTT.

V gene TRBV18 combines with J gene TRBJ1-1; D may be TRBD1 (5 bases). Trimming stripped 6 bases from V and 2 bases from J, with 7 bases between. CDR1 is KGHSH and CDR2 is LQKENI in the germline V gene. This CDR3 comprises 12 residues. The CDR3 nucleotides are TGTGCCAGCTCGCGGACAAACACTGAAGCTTTCTTT. Translated: CASSRTNTEAFF.

This clone was seen once. The chain links TRBV15 to TRBJ1-5; D is unclear. Trimming cost V 1 base and J 7 bases, with 8 bases left between them. The CDR3 loop spans 13 amino acids. Germline V gives CDR1 LNHNV, CDR2 YYDKDF (reference sequence). The CDR3 sequence: CATSRGLEQPQHF. The DNA of the CDR3 is TGTGCCACCAGCAGAGGTCTTGAGCAGCCCCAGCATTTT.

The chain recombines TRBV7-9 with TRBJ2-7; 12 nucleotides match TRBD1. Unmatched junction bases numbered 9, after V lost 3 bases and J lost 9 bases. This CDR3 has 15 residues. Germline CDR1 is SEHNR and CDR2 is FQNEAQ (reference sequence). CDR3 in amino acids: CASSFAAGQGASQYF. In DNA, the CDR3 is TGTGCCAGCAGCTTTGCTGCGGGACAGGGGGCTTCGCAGTACTTC.

The chain employs TRBV5-1 and TRBJ2-3; TRBD1 is a possible D gene (6 bases). This CDR3 region has 16 residues. V lost 4 bases to trimming and J lost 4 bases, with 19 bases between them. CDR1 is SGHRS, CDR2 YFSETQ, per germline. The CDR3 is CASSHGLRGGADTQYF. CDR3 in DNA: TGCGCCAGCAGCCACGGGCTCAGGGGCGGAGCAGATACGCAGTATTTT.

This clone was counted once. V usage is TRBV5-4 and J usage is TRBJ2-5, with TRBD2 matching 7 bases. The V gene end was trimmed by 0 bases and the J gene end by 5 bases; junction bases not matched to a gene: 7. The CDR3 runs to 15 residues. Germline V gives CDR1 SGHNT, CDR2 YYREEE (reference sequence). This chain's CDR3 is CASSLEAGAGETQYF. In DNA form, the CDR3 reads TGTGCCAGCAGCTTGGAGGCGGGAGCGGGCGAGACCCAGTACTTC.

There are a few counts of this clone. The chain links TRBV5-1 to TRBJ1-4, with TRBD1 identical over 8 bases. Trimming took 5 bases from V and 8 from J; bases not matched to a gene: 8. CDR1 and CDR2 from the germline V gene are SGHRS and YFSETQ. The CDR3 length is 14 residues. CDR3 nucleotide sequence: TGCGCCAGCAGGACGGACAGGGTTGGGGAAAAACTGTTTTTT. This encodes CASRTDRVGEKLFF.

This sequence joins TRBV4-1 and TRBJ2-5; 8 bases align to TRBD2. The J segment lost 4 bases and the V segment lost 0 bases, leaving 7 bases of the junction unmatched. Per the germline V gene, CDR1 is MGHRA and CDR2 is YSYEKL. The CDR3 spans 16 residues. The CDR3 reads CASSQEGRGGPETQYF. The CDR3 region has the DNA TGCGCCAGCAGCCAAGAGGGCCGGGGGGGCCCAGAGACCCAGTACTTC.

This clone turned up a few times. V and J are TRBV21-1 and TRBJ2-4; the D call TRBD1 from the table was never checked on the DNA. TRBV21-1 is listed as a pseudogene. CDR3 length: 16 amino acids. CDR3 DNA sequence: TGTGCCAGCAGCAAAGCGACAGGGCTAGCCAAAAACATTCAGTACTTC. Amino acid sequence: CASSKATGLAKNIQYF.

The V gene is TRBV5-4, the J gene TRBJ2-6, with D uncertain. CDR3 length equals 16 residues. V lost 0 bases, J lost 1 base, and 8 bases lay in between. Germline values: CDR1 SGHNT, CDR2 YYREEE (reference sequence). The CDR3 nucleotides are TGTGCCAGCAGCTTGGTATCACGGTCTGGGGCCAACGTCCTGACTTTC. Protein sequence: CASSLVSRSGANVLTF.

The chain combines TRBV7-2 with TRBJ2-7; 8 nucleotides agree with TRBD2. Trimming took 1 base from V and 4 from J; bases not matched to a gene: 9. CDR3 size: 16 residues. Germline assignment: CDR1 SGHTA and CDR2 FQGNSA. CDR3 protein: CASSLVLAGGGYEQYF. CDR3 nucleotide sequence: TGTGCCAGCAGCTTAGTCCTCGCGGGAGGCGGGTACGAGCAGTACTTC. The full variable domain, with the rest looked up from reference TRBV7-2 and TRBJ2-7, is GAGVSQSPSNKVTEKGKDVELRCDPISGHTALYWYRQSLGQGLEFLIYFQGNSAPDKSGLPSDRFSAERTGGSVSTLTIQRTQQEDSAVYLCASSLVLAGGGYEQYFGPGTRLTVT.